This entry is about one TCR beta chain. The source of the sample is a study of T-cell reconstitution after alpha-beta-depleted transplantation in children. A library of TCRbeta sequences, prepared with unique molecular identifiers, was generated. TCRdb independently ran MiXCR on the PCR reads; one entry per CDR3 protein. The top ten clones hold about a third of a sample with 450,000 to 700,000 distinct CDR3 sequences, roughly a quarter of them seen once. Germline V CDR1 and CDR2: MDHEN, SYDVKM. The length of the CDR3 is 14 residues. The V gene lost 6 bases and the J gene lost 2 bases, with 12 bases spanning the gap.

The sample was PBMCs, taken before TCRalphabeta/CD19-depleted stem cell transplant. This clonotype originated in a boy in the first two years of life with Wiskott-Aldrich syndrome, due to receive a stem cell transplant. The chain recombines TRBV28 with TRBJ2-3, with D perhaps matching TRBD2 (6 bases). The CDR3 DNA reads TGTGCCAGCAGATCGGAGGGTGTCACAGATACGCAGTATTTT. Translated: CASRSEGVTDTQYF.